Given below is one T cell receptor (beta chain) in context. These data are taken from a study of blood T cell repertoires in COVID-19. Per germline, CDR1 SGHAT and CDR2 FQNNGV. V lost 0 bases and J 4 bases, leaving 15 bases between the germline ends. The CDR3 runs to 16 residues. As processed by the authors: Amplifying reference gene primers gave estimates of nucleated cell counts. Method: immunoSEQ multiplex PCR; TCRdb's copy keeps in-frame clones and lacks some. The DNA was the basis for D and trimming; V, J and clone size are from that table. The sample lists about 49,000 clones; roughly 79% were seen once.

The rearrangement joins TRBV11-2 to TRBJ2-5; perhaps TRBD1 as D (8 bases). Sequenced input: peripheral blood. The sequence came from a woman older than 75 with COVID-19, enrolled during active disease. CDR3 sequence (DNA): TGTGCCAGCAGCTTAGACGGACAGGGAGGGCGAGAGACCCAGTACTTC. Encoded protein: CASSLDGQGGRETQYF.